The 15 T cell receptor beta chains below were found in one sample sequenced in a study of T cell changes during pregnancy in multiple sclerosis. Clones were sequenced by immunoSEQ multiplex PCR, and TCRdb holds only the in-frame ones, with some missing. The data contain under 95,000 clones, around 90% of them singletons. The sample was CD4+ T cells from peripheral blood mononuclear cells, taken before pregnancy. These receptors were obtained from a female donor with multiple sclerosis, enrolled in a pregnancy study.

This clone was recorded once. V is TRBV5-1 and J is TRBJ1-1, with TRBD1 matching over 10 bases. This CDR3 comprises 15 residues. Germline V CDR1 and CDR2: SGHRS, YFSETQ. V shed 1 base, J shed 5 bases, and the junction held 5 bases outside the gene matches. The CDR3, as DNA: TGCGCCAGCAGCTTGAAAGGACAGGGGGGGACTGAAGCTTTCTTT. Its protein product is CASSLKGQGGTEAFF.

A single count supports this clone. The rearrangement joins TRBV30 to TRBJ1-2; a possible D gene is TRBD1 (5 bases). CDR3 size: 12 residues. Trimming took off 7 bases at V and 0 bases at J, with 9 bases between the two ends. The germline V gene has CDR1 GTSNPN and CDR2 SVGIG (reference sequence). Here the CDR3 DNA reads TGTGCCTATAGGGGTACTAACTATGGCTACACCTTC. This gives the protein CAYRGTNYGYTF.

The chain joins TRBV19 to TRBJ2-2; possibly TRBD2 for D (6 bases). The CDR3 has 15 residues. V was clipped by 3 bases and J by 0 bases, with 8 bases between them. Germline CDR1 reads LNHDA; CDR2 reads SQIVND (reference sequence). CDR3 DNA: TGTGCCAGTAGTATTGGGACTTCGAACACCGGGGAGCTGTTTTTT. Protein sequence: CASSIGTSNTGELFF.

The DNA of the CDR3 is TGTGCCAGCAGCTTATTCTCCCAGCGGGGGTTCAATGAGCAGTTCTTC. Its translation: CASSLFSQRGFNEQFF. The chain employs TRBV11-3 and TRBJ2-1; TRBD2 agrees at 8 bases. Germline V lookup: CDR1 SGHNT, CDR2 YENEEA. V gave up 2 bases and J gave up 6 bases; unmatched junction bases: 9. This CDR3 is built from 16 residues.

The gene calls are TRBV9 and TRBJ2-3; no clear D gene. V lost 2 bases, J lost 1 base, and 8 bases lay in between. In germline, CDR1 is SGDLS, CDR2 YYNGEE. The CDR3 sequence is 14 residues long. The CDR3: CASSVEAGTDTQYF. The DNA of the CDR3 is TGTGCCAGCAGCGTCGAAGCCGGCACAGATACGCAGTATTTT.

In DNA, the CDR3 is TGCGCCAGCAGGGGCGGACTCCAAGAGACCCAGTACTTC. Amino acid sequence: CASRGGLQETQYF. The chain uses TRBV10-2 and TRBJ2-5; D may be TRBD2 (5 bases). CDR1 is WSHSY and CDR2 is SAAADI in the germline V gene. This CDR3 has 13 residues. V gave up 6 bases and J gave up 1 base, with 9 bases separating them.

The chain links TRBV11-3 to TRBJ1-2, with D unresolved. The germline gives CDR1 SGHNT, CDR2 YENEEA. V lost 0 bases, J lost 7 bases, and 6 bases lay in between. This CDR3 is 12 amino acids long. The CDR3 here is CASSLDSIGYTF. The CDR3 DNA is TGTGCCAGCAGCTTAGATAGTATTGGCTACACCTTC.

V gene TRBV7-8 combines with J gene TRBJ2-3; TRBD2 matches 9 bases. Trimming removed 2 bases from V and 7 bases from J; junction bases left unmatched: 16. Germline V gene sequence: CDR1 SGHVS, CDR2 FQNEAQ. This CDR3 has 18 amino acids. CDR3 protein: CASSLRIIRAGGQYTQYF. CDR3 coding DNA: TGTGCCAGCAGCTTAAGGATAATTCGGGCGGGGGGGCAATATACGCAGTATTTT.

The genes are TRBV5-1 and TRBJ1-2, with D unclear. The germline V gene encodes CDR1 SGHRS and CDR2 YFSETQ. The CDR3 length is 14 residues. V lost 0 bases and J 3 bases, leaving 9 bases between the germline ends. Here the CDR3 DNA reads TGCGCCAGCAGCTTGGTCACAGATCACTATGGCTACACCTTC. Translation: CASSLVTDHYGYTF.

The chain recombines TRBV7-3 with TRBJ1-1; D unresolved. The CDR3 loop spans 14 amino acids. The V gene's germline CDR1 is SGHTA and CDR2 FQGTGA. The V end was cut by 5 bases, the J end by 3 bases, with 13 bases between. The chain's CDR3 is CASSLGGLDTEAFF. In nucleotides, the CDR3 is TGTGCCAGCAGCCTAGGAGGGTTGGACACTGAAGCTTTCTTT. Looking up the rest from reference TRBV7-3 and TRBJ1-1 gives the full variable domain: GAGVSQTPSNKVTEKGKYVELRCDPISGHTALYWYRQSLGQGPEFLIYFQGTGAADDSGLPNDRFFAVRPEGSVSTLKIQRTERGDSAVYLCASSLGGLDTEAFFGQGTRLTVV.

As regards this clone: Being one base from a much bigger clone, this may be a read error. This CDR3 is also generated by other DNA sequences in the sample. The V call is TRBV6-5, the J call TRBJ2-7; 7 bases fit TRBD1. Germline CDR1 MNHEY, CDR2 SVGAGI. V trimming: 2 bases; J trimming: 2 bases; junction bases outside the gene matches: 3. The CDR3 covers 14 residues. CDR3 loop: CASSYRQGPYEQYF. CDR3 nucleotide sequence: TGTGCCAGCAGTTACCGACAGGGACCCTACGAGCAGTACTTC.

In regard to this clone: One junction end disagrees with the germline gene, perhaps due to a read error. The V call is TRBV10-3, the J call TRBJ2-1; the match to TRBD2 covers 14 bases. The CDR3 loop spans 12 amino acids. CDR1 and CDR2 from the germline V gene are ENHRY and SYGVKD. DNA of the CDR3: TGTGCCATCAGAGGACTAGCGGGAGGAACGATCTTC. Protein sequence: CAIRGLAGGTIF.

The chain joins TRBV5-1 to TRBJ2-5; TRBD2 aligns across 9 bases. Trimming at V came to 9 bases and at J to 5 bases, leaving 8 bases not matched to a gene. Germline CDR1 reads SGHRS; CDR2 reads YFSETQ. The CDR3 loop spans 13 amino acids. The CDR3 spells CATTFSGGETQYF. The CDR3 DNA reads TGCGCCACTACGTTTAGCGGGGGCGAGACCCAGTACTTC.

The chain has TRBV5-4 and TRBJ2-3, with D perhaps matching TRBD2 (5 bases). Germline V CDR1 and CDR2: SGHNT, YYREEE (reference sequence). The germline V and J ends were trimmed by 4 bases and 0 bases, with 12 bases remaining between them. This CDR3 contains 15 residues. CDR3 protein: CASSLYRRSTDTQYF. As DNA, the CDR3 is TGTGCCAGCAGCCTATACCGGAGGAGCACAGATACGCAGTATTTT.

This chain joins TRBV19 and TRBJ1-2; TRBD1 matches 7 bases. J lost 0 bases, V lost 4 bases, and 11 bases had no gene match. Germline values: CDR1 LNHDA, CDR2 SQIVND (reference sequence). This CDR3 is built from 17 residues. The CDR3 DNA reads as TGTGCCAGTAGTAGAAAAAGCGGACAGGCATCTAACTATGGCTACACCTTC. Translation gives CASSRKSGQASNYGYTF.